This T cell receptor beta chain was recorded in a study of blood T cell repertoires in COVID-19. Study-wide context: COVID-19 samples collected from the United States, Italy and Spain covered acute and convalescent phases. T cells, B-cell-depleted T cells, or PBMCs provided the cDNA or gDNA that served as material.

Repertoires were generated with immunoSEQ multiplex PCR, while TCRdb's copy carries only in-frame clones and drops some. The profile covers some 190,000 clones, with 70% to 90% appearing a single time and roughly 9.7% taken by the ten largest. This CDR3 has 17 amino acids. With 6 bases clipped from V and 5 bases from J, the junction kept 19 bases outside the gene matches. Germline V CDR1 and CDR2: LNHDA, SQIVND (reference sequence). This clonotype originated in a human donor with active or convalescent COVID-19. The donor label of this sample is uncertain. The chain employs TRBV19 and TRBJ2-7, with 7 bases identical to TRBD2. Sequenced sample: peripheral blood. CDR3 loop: CASSPLGGAGRQNEQYF. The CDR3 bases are TGTGCCAGTAGCCCCCTGGGAGGAGCGGGACGTCAGAACGAGCAGTACTTC. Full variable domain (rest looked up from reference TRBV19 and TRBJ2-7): DGGITQSPKYLFRKEGQNVTLSCEQNLNHDAMYWYRQDPGQGLRLIYYSQIVNDFQKGDIAEGYSVSREKKESFPLTVTSAQKNPTAFYLCASSPLGGAGRQNEQYFGPGTRLTVT.